This TCR beta chain was sequenced in a study of blood T cell repertoires in COVID-19. Study context: The United States, Italy and Spain were the sources of the acute and convalescent COVID-19 samples. The cDNA or gDNA used as material had been derived from T cells, B-cell-depleted T cells, or PBMCs.

Clones were sequenced by immunoSEQ multiplex PCR, and TCRdb holds only the in-frame ones, with some missing. The profile shows 110,000 or so clones, 85% of them singletons. After removal of 7 bases from V and 8 bases from J, the junction contained 13 bases not matched to a gene. CDR1 is MNHEY, CDR2 SVGAGI, per germline. The length of the CDR3 is 15 residues. This receptor was identified in a human donor in a cohort sampled during active COVID-19. The source material was peripheral blood. The chain is built from TRBV6-5 and TRBJ2-3; 9 positions match TRBD2. The CDR3 DNA reads as TGTGCCAGCACCTACAGGAGCGGGGGGCTCTTTACGCAGTATTTT. As protein: CASTYRSGGLFTQYF.